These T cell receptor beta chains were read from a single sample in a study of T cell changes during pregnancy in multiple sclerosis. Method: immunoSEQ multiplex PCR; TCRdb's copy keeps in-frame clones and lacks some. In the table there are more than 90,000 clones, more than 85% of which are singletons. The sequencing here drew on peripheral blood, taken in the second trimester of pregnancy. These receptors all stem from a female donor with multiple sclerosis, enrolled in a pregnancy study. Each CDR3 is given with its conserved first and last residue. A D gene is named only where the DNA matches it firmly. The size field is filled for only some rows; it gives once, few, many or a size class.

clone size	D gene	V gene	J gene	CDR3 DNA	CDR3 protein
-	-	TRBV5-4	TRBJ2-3	TGTGCCAGCAGCTTGGCCGGGGATACGCAGTATTTT	CASSLAGDTQYF
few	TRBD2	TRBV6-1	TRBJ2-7	TGTGCCACCAGAAGCGGGGCGCGCTACGAGCAGTACTTC	CATRSGARYEQYF
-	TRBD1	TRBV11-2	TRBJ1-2	TGTGCCAGCAGCTTAGAACAGGGGGCCAACTATGGCTACACCTTC	CASSLEQGANYGYTF
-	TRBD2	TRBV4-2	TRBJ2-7	TGTGCCAGCAGTCCAGCGGGAGGTTCCTACGAGCAGTACTTC	CASSPAGGSYEQYF
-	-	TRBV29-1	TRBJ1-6	TGCAGCGTTGAAGGGACTCCTGGATCACCCCTCCACTTT	CSVEGTPGSPLHF
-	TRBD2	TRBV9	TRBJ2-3	TGTGCCAGCAGCGTAGGGCTAGCGGGAGGAGGGCTAACTAGCACAGATACGCAGTATTTT	CASSVGLAGGGLTSTDTQYF
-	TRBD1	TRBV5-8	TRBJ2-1	TGTGCCAGCAGCTTGGCTGGGACAGGGATCCATGAGCAGTTCTTC	CASSLAGTGIHEQFF
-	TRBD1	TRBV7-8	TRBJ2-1	TGTGCCAGCAGGACAGGGGCGCTTAGGAATGAGCAGTTCTTC	CASRTGALRNEQFF
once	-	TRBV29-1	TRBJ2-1	TGCAGCGCACTACAGGCCTCCTACAATGAGCAGTTCTTC	CSALQASYNEQFF
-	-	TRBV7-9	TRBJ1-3	TGTGCCAGCAGCTCCCCCGTGGCTACAGGGGGAAACACCATATATTTT	CASSSPVATGGNTIYF
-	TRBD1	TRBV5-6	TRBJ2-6	TGTGCCAGCAGCTTGGCAGGGGGCCTCTCTGGGGCCAACGTCCTGACTTTC	CASSLAGGLSGANVLTF
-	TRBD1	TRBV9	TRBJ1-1	TGTGCCAGCAGCGGATGGACAGGGGGCACTGAAGCTTTCTTT	CASSGWTGGTEAFF
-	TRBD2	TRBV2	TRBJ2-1	TGTGCCAGCAAGCGGGGGACGCAGTACAATGAGCAGTTCTTC	CASKRGTQYNEQFF
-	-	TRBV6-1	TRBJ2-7	TGTGCCAGCGGCGATCGCCTAGGCGCACACGAGCAGTACTTC	CASGDRLGAHEQYF
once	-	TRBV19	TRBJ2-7	TGTGCCAGTAGTATAGCCGAGCCCTACGAGCAGTACTTC	CASSIAEPYEQYF
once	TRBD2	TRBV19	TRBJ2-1	TGTGCCAGTAGCGGGGGGACCAACAATTACAATGAGCAGTTCTTC	CASSGGTNNYNEQFF
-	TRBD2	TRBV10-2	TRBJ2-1	TGCGCCAGCAGGGGACTAGCGGGAGGTTATGAGCAGTTCTTC	CASRGLAGGYEQFF
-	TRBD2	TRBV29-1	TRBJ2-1	TGCAGCGTTGACTTAGCGGGAGGTAGTTACAATGAGCAGTTCTTC	CSVDLAGGSYNEQFF
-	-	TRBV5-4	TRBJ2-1	TGTGCCAGCAGCCCTTCTAGGAACAATGAGCAGTTCTTC	CASSPSRNNEQFF
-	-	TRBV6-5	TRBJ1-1	TGTGCCAGCAGTCCGGAGACCGCGATGAACACTGAAGCTTTCTTT	CASSPETAMNTEAFF
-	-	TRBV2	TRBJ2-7	TGTGCCAGCAGTCCGGGGATCCTCGAGCAGTACTTC	CASSPGILEQYF
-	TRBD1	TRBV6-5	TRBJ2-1	TGTGCCAGCAGTTACCTCCCGGGACAGGGAAAGGGAGAGCAGTTCTTC	CASSYLPGQGKGEQFF
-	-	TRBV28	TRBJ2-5	TGTGCCAGCAGTTTTTTAGGAGGAGAGACCCAGTACTTC	CASSFLGGETQYF
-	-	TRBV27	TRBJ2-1	TGTGCCAGCAGTTTAAGTGCAGGCCCGGAGCAGTTCTTC	CASSLSAGPEQFF
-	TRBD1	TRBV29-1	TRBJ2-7	TGCAGCGCCCGACAGGGGTCGGGGTCCTACGAGCAGTACTTC	CSARQGSGSYEQYF
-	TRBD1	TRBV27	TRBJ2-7	TGTGCCAGCAGTTTCCGACAGGGCTACGAGCAGTACTTC	CASSFRQGYEQYF
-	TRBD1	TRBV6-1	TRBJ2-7	TGTGCCAGCATACTCACAGGGGGCCACGAGCAGTACTTC	CASILTGGHEQYF
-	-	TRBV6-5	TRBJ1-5	TGTGCCAGCAGTTACTCGACAGAACAGCCCCAGCATTTT	CASSYSTEQPQHF
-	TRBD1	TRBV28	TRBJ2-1	TGTGCCAGCAGTTTCGGACCGGGGTGGCGGACAGGGGATGAGCAGTTCTTC	CASSFGPGWRTGDEQFF
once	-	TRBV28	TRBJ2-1	TGTGCCAGCAGTTTTCAGAGGCTCCCGAGCTCCTACAATGAGCAGTTCTTC	CASSFQRLPSSYNEQFF
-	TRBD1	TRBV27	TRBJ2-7	TGTGCCAGCAGTTCCCCGGGACAGGGGTCCTACGAGCAGTACTTC	CASSSPGQGSYEQYF
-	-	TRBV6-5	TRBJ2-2	TGTGCCAGCAGTTACACGGACAGTCTCGGGGAGCTGTTTTTT	CASSYTDSLGELFF
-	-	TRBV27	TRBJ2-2	TGTGCCAGCAGTTTTGACAGAAACACCGGGGAGCTGTTTTTT	CASSFDRNTGELFF
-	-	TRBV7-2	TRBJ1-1	TGTGCCAGCAGCTACACAGGGAATGGAAGGAACACTGAAGCTTTCTTT	CASSYTGNGRNTEAFF
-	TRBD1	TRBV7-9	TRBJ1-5	TGTGCCAGCAGCATGGGGACAGCCTTTAGCAATCAGCCCCAGCATTTT	CASSMGTAFSNQPQHF
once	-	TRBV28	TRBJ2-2	TGTGCCAGGGTTGGAGGCGGGGAGCTGTTTTTT	CARVGGGELFF
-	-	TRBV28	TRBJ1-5	TGTGCCAGCACCACGACAGGTCTCTGGCAGCCCCAGCATTTT	CASTTTGLWQPQHF
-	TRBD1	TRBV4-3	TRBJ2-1	TGCGCCAGCAGCCGCCGGACAGGTGGGGCATCCTACAATGAGCAGTTCTTC	CASSRRTGGASYNEQFF
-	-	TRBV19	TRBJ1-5	TGTGCCAGTAGTATTTATCATATCATAGGTGTGCGGCAGCCCCAGCATTTT	CASSIYHIIGVRQPQHF
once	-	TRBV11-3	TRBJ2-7	TGTGCCAGCAGCTTAGATCGTTCTAGCAGCGAGCAGTACTTC	CASSLDRSSSEQYF
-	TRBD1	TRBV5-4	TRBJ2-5	TGTGCCAGCAGCCTTCCGGGACAGGGTGTTTGGGAGACCCAGTACTTC	CASSLPGQGVWETQYF
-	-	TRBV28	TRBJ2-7	TGTGCCAGCAGTTTAGGTGGGCCCCGCTCCTACGAGCAGTACTTC	CASSLGGPRSYEQYF
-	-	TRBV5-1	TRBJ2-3	TGCGCCAGCACATCACTCTCTAGGGGAAATACGCAGTATTTT	CASTSLSRGNTQYF
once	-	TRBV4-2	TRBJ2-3	TGTGCCAGCAGCCAAGATCGAGGGACAGATACGCAGTATTTT	CASSQDRGTDTQYF
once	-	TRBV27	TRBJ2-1	TGTGCCAGCAGTTTATCCCCGGCGGCAGTAAGGAATGAGCAGTTCTTC	CASSLSPAAVRNEQFF
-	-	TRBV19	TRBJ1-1	TGTGCCAGTAGCCCAAGACAGATGAACACTGAAGCTTTCTTT	CASSPRQMNTEAFF